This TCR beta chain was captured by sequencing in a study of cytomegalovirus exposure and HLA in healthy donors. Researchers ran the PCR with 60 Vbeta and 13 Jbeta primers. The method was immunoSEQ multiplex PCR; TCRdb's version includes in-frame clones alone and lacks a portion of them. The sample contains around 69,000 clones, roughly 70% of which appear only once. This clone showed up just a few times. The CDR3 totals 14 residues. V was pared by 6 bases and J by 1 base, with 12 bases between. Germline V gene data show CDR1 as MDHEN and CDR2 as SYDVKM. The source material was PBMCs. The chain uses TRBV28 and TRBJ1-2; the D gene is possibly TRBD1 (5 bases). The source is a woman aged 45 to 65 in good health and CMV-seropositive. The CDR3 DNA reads TGTGCCAGCAGGGGGCAATCGTATAACTATGGCTACACCTTC. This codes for CASRGQSYNYGYTF.